This entry lists 10 T cell receptor beta chains sequenced from one sample in a study of tumor and adjacent non-tumor tissue in lung cancer. This sample's RNA came from whole unsorted tissue. The library came from three nested PCR rounds adapted from ARM-PCR protocols. Using its own MiXCR run on the multiplex PCR reads, TCRdb lists one record per CDR3 protein. The profile covers 65,000 to 95,000 distinct CDR3 sequences, with approximately 79% appearing a single time and 13% taken by the ten largest. Sequencing input: lung tumor tissue. The source is a woman in her forties or fifties with non-small cell lung cancer.

The V call is TRBV29-1, the J call TRBJ1-2, with TRBD1 matching over 7 bases. V trimming: 6 bases; J trimming: 8 bases; junction bases outside the gene matches: 18. The CDR3 sequence is 15 residues long. The V gene's germline CDR1 is SQVTM and CDR2 ANQGSEA. DNA for the CDR3: TGCAGCGTAGGAGCCTCCGGGACAGCCCTATGGGGCTACACCTTC. Amino acids: CSVGASGTALWGYTF.

In the case of this clonotype: A read error may account for a junction end that differs from germline. The J gene is TRBJ2-7, the V gene TRBV20-1; 9 bases fit TRBD1. Germline CDR1 and CDR2: DFQATT and SNEGSKA (reference sequence). The CDR3 runs 14 residues. The DNA for the CDR3 is TGCACTGCGTCCGGGGGGACAGGGTTCCACGAGCAATACTTC. Its protein product is CTASGGTGFHEQYF.

This clonotype has only a few counts. It is likely a read error, because the conserved phenylalanine at the end of the CDR3 is missing. The chain combines TRBV29-1 with TRBJ2-1; unclear D gene. The germline gives CDR1 SQVTM, CDR2 ANQGSEA. V lost 3 bases and J 13 bases, leaving 13 bases between the germline ends. CDR3 length equals 11 residues. CDR3 DNA: TGCAGCGTTGACACCCGGCACCTCCAGTTCTCC. As protein: CSVDTRHLQFS.

This clonotype was found many times. Possible read error: a much larger clone is one base away. The chain links TRBV20-1 to TRBJ2-5; D possibly matches TRBD1 or TRBD2 (5 bases each). This CDR3 region has 15 residues. Looked up from germline, CDR1 is DFQATT and CDR2 is SNEGSKA (reference sequence). The CDR3 loop reads CSVRDPGRSGETQYF. DNA of the CDR3: TGCAGTGTTAGAGATCCGGGGCGGTCCGGGGAGACCCAGTACTTC.

Note on this clonotype: The final CDR3 position lacks the conserved phenylalanine or tryptophan, pointing to a likely read error. The chain recombines TRBV29-1 with TRBJ2-7; maybe TRBD1 (6 bases). This CDR3 is 14 amino acids long. The germline V gene encodes CDR1 SQVTM and CDR2 ANQGSEA. V was shortened by 6 bases and J by 1 base, with 16 bases between the two germline ends. CDR3 sequence: CSVQGSGDSYEQYL. CDR3 bases: TGCAGCGTACAGGGTAGTGGAGATTCCTACGAGCAGTACCTC.

The chain carries TRBV5-4 and TRBJ2-7; D call uncertain. The V gene's germline CDR1 is SGHNT and CDR2 YYREEE (reference sequence). The CDR3 is 13 residues long. Trimming took off 8 bases at V and 5 bases at J, with 17 bases between the two ends. The CDR3 bases are TGTGCCAGTAACTTGGTTCTGGGGAACGAGCAGTACTTC. Amino acids: CASNLVLGNEQYF.

Points on this clonotype: Given a much more abundant clone one base away, this may be a read error. This chain joins TRBV7-9 and TRBJ2-7, with D perhaps TRBD2 (6 bases). Germline CDR1 SEHNR, CDR2 FQNEAQ (reference sequence). The CDR3 is made up of 13 amino acids. The CDR3 nucleotides are TGTGCCAACAGCTTAATGGAGGGGAATCGGGAGTACTTC. This translates into CANSLMEGNREYF. Full variable domain (rest looked up from reference TRBV7-9 and TRBJ2-7): DTGVSQNPRHKITKRGQNVTFRCDPISEHNRLYWYRQTLGQGPEFLTYFQNEAQLEKSRLLSDRFSAERPKGSFSTLEIQRTEQGDSAMYLCANSLMEGNREYFGPGTRLTVT.

This clonotype was observed a single time. Likely a read error: the CDR3 ends without its conserved phenylalanine or tryptophan. The DNA is omitted, as the CDR3 cannot be located on it reliably, and the CDR3 follows TCRdb's listing. The chain joins TRBV11-2 to TRBJ2-7; the tabulated D call, TRBD2, remains unverified against the DNA. Germline V gene sequence: CDR1 SGHAT, CDR2 FQNNGV. Counting both end residues, the CDR3 totals 15 amino acids. The CDR3 reads CASILSPSPSYEQYI.

This clonotype showed up just once. The chain couples TRBV6-5 to TRBJ2-6; no firm D call. The CDR3 is 13 amino acids. Germline CDR1 reads MNHEY; CDR2 reads SVGAGI. The germline V and J ends were trimmed by 9 bases and 0 bases, with 6 bases remaining between them. CDR3 amino acids: CASGYSGANVLTF. CDR3 nucleotides: TGTGCCAGTGGTTACTCTGGGGCCAACGTCCTGACTTTC.

In regard to this clonotype: One base away lies a much larger clone, so this may be a sequencing read error. The chain couples TRBV14 to TRBJ1-5, with TRBD1 as a possible D gene (5 bases). With 3 bases removed from V and 9 bases from J, the gap between germline ends came to 12 bases. CDR1 is SGHDN, CDR2 FVKESK, per germline. CDR3 length equals 13 residues. The CDR3 loop is CASSQGEYRPQHF. For the CDR3, the DNA is TGTGCCAGCAGCCAGGGGGAATATCGGCCCCAGCATTTT. The entire variable domain, with the rest obtained from reference TRBV14 and TRBJ1-5, is as follows: EAGVTQFPSHSVIEKGQTVTLRCDPISGHDNLYWYRRVMGKEIKFLLHFVKESKQDESGMPNNRFLAERTGGTYSTLKVQPAELEDSGVYFCASSQGEYRPQHFGDGTRLSIL.